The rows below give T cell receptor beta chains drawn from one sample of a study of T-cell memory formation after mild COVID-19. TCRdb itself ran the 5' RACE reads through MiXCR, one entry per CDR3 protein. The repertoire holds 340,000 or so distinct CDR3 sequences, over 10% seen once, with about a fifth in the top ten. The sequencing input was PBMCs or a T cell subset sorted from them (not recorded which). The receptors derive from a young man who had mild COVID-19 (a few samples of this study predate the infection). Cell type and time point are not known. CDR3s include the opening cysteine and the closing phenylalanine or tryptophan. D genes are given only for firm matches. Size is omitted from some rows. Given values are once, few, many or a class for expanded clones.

CDR3nt: TGCAGTGCTAGGGAGGGGCGGATGAACACTGAAGCTTTCTTT
CDR3aa: CSAREGRMNTEAFF
d_gene: NA
len: 14
abundance: few
j_gene: TRBJ1-1
v_gene: TRBV20-1

CDR3nt: TGTGCCAGCATCAAGGGGGGGGGCGCCGATACGCAGTATTTT
CDR3aa: CASIKGGGADTQYF
d_gene: NA
len: 14
abundance: few
j_gene: TRBJ2-3
v_gene: TRBV2

CDR3nt: TGTGCCAGCAGTCACGTCGGAGGGTCGAATGGCTACACCTTC
CDR3aa: CASSHVGGSNGYTF
d_gene: NA
len: 14
abundance: once
j_gene: TRBJ1-2
v_gene: TRBV7-2

CDR3nt: TGCGCCAGCGCCCGAGGGCGGGGGCCTTACGATACGCAGTATTTT
CDR3aa: CASARGRGPYDTQYF
d_gene: NA
len: 15
abundance: NA
j_gene: TRBJ2-3
v_gene: TRBV5-1

CDR3nt: TGTGCCAGCAGTTTCACGATCCCTGGAAACACCATATATTTT
CDR3aa: CASSFTIPGNTIYF
d_gene: NA
len: 14
abundance: few
j_gene: TRBJ1-3
v_gene: TRBV12-3/TRBV12-4

CDR3nt: TGCGCCAGCAGCCAAGAAGGGGCGGGGGGAACAGATACGCAGTATTTT
CDR3aa: CASSQEGAGGTDTQYF
d_gene: TRBD2
len: 16
abundance: NA
j_gene: TRBJ2-3
v_gene: TRBV4-3

CDR3nt: TGCGCCAGCAGCACCTTTATTCAAGCTTTCTTT
CDR3aa: CASSTFIQAFF
d_gene: NA
len: 11
abundance: NA
j_gene: TRBJ1-1
v_gene: TRBV4-1

CDR3nt: TGTGCCAGCAGCTCCTCGCCAGGGACCCAGTACTTC
CDR3aa: CASSSSPGTQYF
d_gene: NA
len: 12
abundance: few
j_gene: TRBJ2-5
v_gene: TRBV12-3/TRBV12-4

CDR3nt: TGTGCCAGCAGTCTTCAGGGGGCAGGTGGAAACACCATATATTTT
CDR3aa: CASSLQGAGGNTIYF
d_gene: TRBD1
len: 15
abundance: few
j_gene: TRBJ1-3
v_gene: TRBV12-3/TRBV12-4

CDR3nt: TGTGCCAGCAGCCCCAGGGTCGGGGAGCTGTTTTTT
CDR3aa: CASSPRVGELFF
d_gene: NA
len: 12
abundance: NA
j_gene: TRBJ2-2
v_gene: TRBV5-4

CDR3nt: TGCGCCAGCAGCATGGGGGGAATCACCGGGGAGCTGTTTTTT
CDR3aa: CASSMGGITGELFF
d_gene: NA
len: 14
abundance: many
j_gene: TRBJ2-2
v_gene: TRBV5-1

CDR3nt: TGTGCCACCAGCAGAGATCTGGGGTGGGATGAAAAACTGTTTTTT
CDR3aa: CATSRDLGWDEKLFF
d_gene: NA
len: 15
abundance: many
j_gene: TRBJ1-4
v_gene: TRBV15

CDR3nt: TGTGCCAGCAGCCAAAACCCGGGACAGGGGGCATCAGATACGCAGTATTTT
CDR3aa: CASSQNPGQGASDTQYF
d_gene: TRBD1
len: 17
abundance: NA
j_gene: TRBJ2-3
v_gene: TRBV4-2

CDR3nt: TGCGCCAGCAGTCCAACGGGGGGGGCCTACAATGAGCAGTTCTTC
CDR3aa: CASSPTGGAYNEQFF
d_gene: TRBD2
len: 15
abundance: few
j_gene: TRBJ2-1
v_gene: TRBV4-3

CDR3nt: TGCAGTGCTAGCCCGGGACAGGGGGCGAACACTGAAGCTTTCTTT
CDR3aa: CSASPGQGANTEAFF
d_gene: TRBD1
len: 15
abundance: few
j_gene: TRBJ1-1
v_gene: TRBV20-1

CDR3nt: TGTGCCAGTCGACTAGGAAACACAGATACGCAGTATTTT
CDR3aa: CASRLGNTDTQYF
d_gene: NA
len: 13
abundance: NA
j_gene: TRBJ2-3
v_gene: TRBV2

CDR3nt: TGTGCCAGCAGTTTAACGACCGGGCAAGCTTTCTTT
CDR3aa: CASSLTTGQAFF
d_gene: NA
len: 12
abundance: NA
j_gene: TRBJ1-1
v_gene: TRBV28

CDR3nt: TGCAGTGCTGGGAAAGGGAGGCTCGGTTCACCCCTCCACTTT
CDR3aa: CSAGKGRLGSPLHF
d_gene: NA
len: 14
abundance: few
j_gene: TRBJ1-6
v_gene: TRBV20-1

CDR3nt: TGTGCCAGCAGTATCTATCCGAACACCGGGGAGCTGTTTTTT
CDR3aa: CASSIYPNTGELFF
d_gene: NA
len: 14
abundance: many
j_gene: TRBJ2-2
v_gene: TRBV6-2/TRBV6-3

CDR3nt: TGTGCCAGCGGCACCGGGGGCCCCTACGAGCAGTACTTC
CDR3aa: CASGTGGPYEQYF
d_gene: NA
len: 13
abundance: once
j_gene: TRBJ2-7
v_gene: TRBV5-4

CDR3nt: TGTGCCAGCAGCTTACACAGGGGGGGTAACTATGGCTACACCTTC
CDR3aa: CASSLHRGGNYGYTF
d_gene: TRBD1
len: 15
abundance: few
j_gene: TRBJ1-2
v_gene: TRBV7-2

CDR3nt: TGTGCTAGTGGCCCACAGGGGGACACTGAAGCTTTCTTT
CDR3aa: CASGPQGDTEAFF
d_gene: TRBD1
len: 13
abundance: NA
j_gene: TRBJ1-1
v_gene: TRBV12-5

CDR3nt: TGCGCCAGCAGCTTCTGGGGAGATACCACCGGGGAGCTGTTTTTT
CDR3aa: CASSFWGDTTGELFF
d_gene: NA
len: 15
abundance: NA
j_gene: TRBJ2-2
v_gene: TRBV5-1

CDR3nt: TGCAGTGCTAGTATACTAGCGTTGACAGATACGCAGTATTTT
CDR3aa: CSASILALTDTQYF
d_gene: TRBD2
len: 14
abundance: NA
j_gene: TRBJ2-3
v_gene: TRBV20-1

CDR3nt: TGTGCCAGCAGCCGGGGGGGTTCGAATGAGCAGTTCTTC
CDR3aa: CASSRGGSNEQFF
d_gene: TRBD2
len: 13
abundance: few
j_gene: TRBJ2-1
v_gene: TRBV6-6

CDR3nt: TGTGCCAGCAGCACGGGACAGGGGGCTGCGGGTCAGCCCCAGCATTTT
CDR3aa: CASSTGQGAAGQPQHF
d_gene: TRBD1
len: 16
abundance: NA
j_gene: TRBJ1-5
v_gene: TRBV7-9

CDR3nt: TGCAGCGTTGAGGGGCTAGCGGGGGGAGACAATGAGCAGTTCTTC
CDR3aa: CSVEGLAGGDNEQFF
d_gene: TRBD2
len: 15
abundance: few
j_gene: TRBJ2-1
v_gene: TRBV29-1

CDR3nt: TGCAGTGTTCGGACTACTGGAAACACCATATATTTT
CDR3aa: CSVRTTGNTIYF
d_gene: NA
len: 12
abundance: few
j_gene: TRBJ1-3
v_gene: TRBV20-1

CDR3nt: TGTGCCAGCAGCTTGTCGACTGGGACTGAGGGCTACACCTTC
CDR3aa: CASSLSTGTEGYTF
d_gene: NA
len: 14
abundance: few
j_gene: TRBJ1-2
v_gene: TRBV7-9

CDR3nt: TGTGCCAGCAGTTTTTACAGGGGGCGATGGACAGATACGCAGTATTTT
CDR3aa: CASSFYRGRWTDTQYF
d_gene: TRBD1
len: 16
abundance: NA
j_gene: TRBJ2-3
v_gene: TRBV12-3/TRBV12-4

CDR3nt: TGCGCCAGCAGCCATTCCGGGACAGGGCGGATTCAGTACTTC
CDR3aa: CASSHSGTGRIQYF
d_gene: TRBD1
len: 14
abundance: many
j_gene: TRBJ2-4
v_gene: TRBV4-3

CDR3nt: TGTGCCAGCAGTTTAGGGGGGAGAAGTCAGCCCCAGCATTTT
CDR3aa: CASSLGGRSQPQHF
d_gene: NA
len: 14
abundance: few
j_gene: TRBJ1-5
v_gene: TRBV12-3/TRBV12-4

CDR3nt: TGCGCCAGCAGTAATCAGGGCGCAGATACGCAGTATTTT
CDR3aa: CASSNQGADTQYF
d_gene: NA
len: 13
abundance: NA
j_gene: TRBJ2-3
v_gene: TRBV5-1

CDR3nt: TGCACTCTTGCTCGTGAAGCTTTCTTT
CDR3aa: CTLAREAFF
d_gene: NA
len: 9
abundance: many
j_gene: TRBJ1-1
v_gene: TRBV20-1

CDR3nt: TGTGCCAGCAGTCGTCATCAGGGGGCGGACTATGGCTACACCTTC
CDR3aa: CASSRHQGADYGYTF
d_gene: TRBD1
len: 15
abundance: NA
j_gene: TRBJ1-2
v_gene: TRBV7-2

CDR3nt: TGTGCCAGCAGCTTAGATCAGAGTCAGGGGCCCTATGGCTACACCTTC
CDR3aa: CASSLDQSQGPYGYTF
d_gene: NA
len: 16
abundance: few
j_gene: TRBJ1-2
v_gene: TRBV11-2

CDR3nt: TGCGCCAGTGGACAATTGAACACTGAAGCTTTCTTT
CDR3aa: CASGQLNTEAFF
d_gene: NA
len: 12
abundance: NA
j_gene: TRBJ1-1
v_gene: TRBV5-1

CDR3nt: TGTGCCAGCAGCGGAAGCGGGGGGACCCAGTACTTC
CDR3aa: CASSGSGGTQYF
d_gene: TRBD2
len: 12
abundance: NA
j_gene: TRBJ2-5
v_gene: TRBV7-3

CDR3nt: TGCGCCAGCAGCCAACTCGACACAGATACGCAGTATTTT
CDR3aa: CASSQLDTDTQYF
d_gene: NA
len: 13
abundance: NA
j_gene: TRBJ2-3
v_gene: TRBV4-1

CDR3nt: TGCGCCAGCAGCTTGGAGGGACAGTGGACAGATGAAGCTTTCTTT
CDR3aa: CASSLEGQWTDEAFF
d_gene: TRBD1
len: 15
abundance: few
j_gene: TRBJ1-1
v_gene: TRBV5-1